Listed below are T cell receptor beta chains from one sample, sequenced in a study of blood T cells in healthy people across ages. One entry per CDR3 protein, called by TCRdb with MiXCR from the 5' RACE reads. Here the sample spans fewer than 900,000 distinct CDR3 sequences, approximately 43% being singletons. Sequencing was performed on blood. These receptor sequences come from a woman aged 55-70 years in good health. CDR3s leave out the opening cysteine and the closing phenylalanine or tryptophan.

v_call: TRBV20-1
cdr3_aa: SATGTSGTDEQF

v_call: TRBV29-1
cdr3_aa: SANRADITDTQY

v_call: TRBV6-2/TRBV6-3
cdr3_aa: ASTHIQAGLGGTQY

v_call: TRBV28
cdr3_aa: ASTTLVGQGARETQY

v_call: TRBV10-3
cdr3_aa: AISESTGGPSSYKQY

v_call: TRBV5-5
cdr3_aa: ASSLGPYSGNTIY

v_call: TRBV30
cdr3_aa: ASQGAGNTQY

v_call: TRBV4-1
cdr3_aa: ASSQEGGDILREQY

v_call: TRBV18
cdr3_aa: ASSPPGQGFIEQY

v_call: TRBV12-3/TRBV12-4
cdr3_aa: ASRGLGTGELF

v_call: TRBV7-7
cdr3_aa: ASSVTSSSYNEQF

v_call: TRBV7-9
cdr3_aa: ASSGGGGTNVLT

v_call: TRBV7-3
cdr3_aa: ASSLTVSGGTNTGELF

v_call: TRBV10-3
cdr3_aa: AISEGDRGSCGYT

v_call: TRBV2
cdr3_aa: ASILEVTGELF

v_call: TRBV7-9
cdr3_aa: ASSPTDRAYGYT

v_call: TRBV29-1
cdr3_aa: SVRVKAYNSPLH

v_call: TRBV20-1
cdr3_aa: SAAKPGTGNTGELF

v_call: TRBV12-3/TRBV12-4
cdr3_aa: ASRGSLYGYT

v_call: TRBV7-9
cdr3_aa: ASSLDQYYEQY

v_call: TRBV3-1
cdr3_aa: ASSQGGGVSYGQY

v_call: TRBV12-3/TRBV12-4
cdr3_aa: ASSSRVVIQY

v_call: TRBV4-2
cdr3_aa: ASSQAANTGELF

v_call: TRBV7-6
cdr3_aa: ASSAGLAGPANTQY

v_call: TRBV12-3/TRBV12-4
cdr3_aa: ASSQYTSGRANEQF

v_call: TRBV28
cdr3_aa: ASSLDREGAETQY